The source of this TCR beta chain is a study of OX40 agonist ivuxolimab in advanced cancers. Overall study: Patients were given ivuxolimab, an antibody that agonizes OX40 (CD134). A male proportion of about 84% was recorded, with mean age about 54 years and range roughly 20 to 85.

Clones were sequenced by immunoSEQ multiplex PCR, and TCRdb holds only the in-frame ones, with some missing. The profile shows roughly 25,000 clones, around 67% of them singletons. This clone has only one observation. Its antigen is currently unknown. Study outcomes and limitations: In general, CD8+ T cells held more expanded clones than CD4+ did, on average. Researchers did not determine the expanded peripheral T cells' antigen specificity.

The sequence came from an adult with an advanced solid tumor such as melanoma, head and neck, liver or kidney cancer. Sequencing used CD4+ or CD8+ T cells sorted from blood, obtained in a trial of the OX40 agonist ivuxolimab.

The CDR3 loop reads CASSSTAPEQFF. As DNA, the CDR3 is TGTGCCAGCAGCTCGACCGCCCCTGAGCAGTTCTTC. The V and J genes are TRBV13 and TRBJ2-1; no reliable D call. This CDR3 is 12 amino acids long. The germline CDR1 and CDR2 sequences are PRHDT and FYEKMQ (reference sequence). V dropped 4 bases and J dropped 9 bases, with 10 bases sitting between them.